Following are 30 T cell receptor beta chains from one sample sequenced in a study of T cells in tumors after PD-1 blockade. Sequencing was performed with immunoSEQ multiplex PCR; in TCRdb, only in-frame clones are kept and a portion is missing. Of around 49,000 clones in the sample, roughly 80% are singletons; the top ten hold approximately 4.1%. The sample here was PBMCs, taken before anti-PD-1 treatment. The receptors here all came from a human donor with basal cell carcinoma.

The chain joins TRBV4-1 to TRBJ1-5; D might be TRBD1 (6 bases). V lost 3 bases and J lost 0, with 12 bases in between. Per the germline V gene, CDR1 is MGHRA and CDR2 is YSYEKL. The length of the CDR3 is 16 residues. CDR3 protein: CASSQNRDYSNQPQHF. CDR3 DNA: TGCGCCAGCAGCCAGAACAGGGACTATAGCAATCAGCCCCAGCATTTT.

This sequence joins TRBV25-1 and TRBJ2-7; D not certain. Germline CDR1 and CDR2: MGHDK and SYGVNS. The V gene lost 3 bases and the J gene lost 2 bases, with 8 bases spanning the gap. The CDR3 is 13 amino acids. CDR3 nucleotides: TGTGCCAGCAGTGATACCGGAGCCTACGAGCAGTACTTC. Protein: CASSDTGAYEQYF.

Comment on this clone: Additional DNA sequences in this sample encode the identical CDR3. The rearrangement uses TRBV6-4 and TRBJ2-3; TRBD2 agrees at 8 bases. The CDR3 spans 14 residues. V was pared by 3 bases and J by 1 base, with 0 bases of the junction left unmatched. Germline V gene data show CDR1 as MRHNA and CDR2 as SNTAGT. CDR3 region: CASSERGGTDTQYF. The DNA for the CDR3 is TGTGCCAGCAGTGAGCGGGGGGGCACAGATACGCAGTATTTT.

The chain couples TRBV29-1 to TRBJ2-1; the D gene is possibly TRBD1 (5 bases). Germline-derived CDR1 and CDR2 are SQVTM and ANQGSEA. The V end was cut by 3 bases, the J end by 6 bases, with 9 bases between. The CDR3 has 12 amino acids. The CDR3 DNA reads TGCAGCGTTGATGGGGCCGGCAATGAGCAGTTCTTC. Amino acid sequence: CSVDGAGNEQFF.

The chain is built from TRBV7-9 and TRBJ1-5; D unclear. The CDR3 is made up of 13 amino acids. V lost 3 bases and J lost 7, with 10 bases in between. Looked up from germline, CDR1 is SEHNR and CDR2 is FQNEAQ (reference sequence). Here the CDR3 reads CASSFGGPQPQHF. As DNA, the CDR3 is TGTGCCAGCAGCTTCGGAGGACCCCAGCCCCAGCATTTT.

The rearrangement links TRBV5-4 to TRBJ1-2, with 8 bases identical to TRBD1. Unmatched junction bases numbered 13, after V lost 2 bases and J lost 7 bases. This CDR3 spans 16 amino acids. Germline V gives CDR1 SGHNT, CDR2 YYREEE (reference sequence). CDR3 coding DNA: TGTGCCAGCAGCTTCCCTTGGGGACAGACAGGGGTTGGCTACACCTTC. Amino acid sequence: CASSFPWGQTGVGYTF.

The DNA of the CDR3 is TGTGCCAGCAGCGTAGGCACAGATACGCAGTATTTT. Its protein product is CASSVGTDTQYF. This rearrangement joins TRBV9 to TRBJ2-3; D gene uncertain. V was cut by 0 bases and J by 1 base, with 0 bases left in between. This CDR3 has 12 amino acids. Germline CDR1 and CDR2: SGDLS and YYNGEE.

This chain uses TRBV5-1 with TRBJ1-6; a weak D match, TRBD1 (5 bases). Trimming cost V 4 bases and J 9 bases, with 14 bases left between them. The CDR3 extends over 14 amino acids. Germline values: CDR1 SGHRS, CDR2 YFSETQ. This CDR3 is CASSPFWGGSPLHF. CDR3 coding DNA: TGCGCCAGCAGCCCCTTCTGGGGGGGTTCACCCCTCCACTTT.

This chain uses TRBV5-1 with TRBJ2-1; D is unresolved. Germline CDR1 and CDR2: SGHRS and YFSETQ. This CDR3 region has 14 residues. The V gene lost 0 bases and the J gene lost 2 bases, with 6 bases spanning the gap. CDR3 in DNA: TGCGCCAGCAGCTTGGGTCCAGCCTACAATGAGCAGTTCTTC. This sequence encodes CASSLGPAYNEQFF.

The V call is TRBV18, the J call TRBJ2-7, with 7 bases matching TRBD1. The CDR3 runs to 15 residues. Germline lookup yields CDR1 KGHSH and CDR2 LQKENI. Trimming at V came to 3 bases and at J to 0 bases, leaving 5 bases not matched to a gene. This CDR3 is CASSPFGTVSYEQYF. The CDR3 nucleotides are TGTGCCAGCTCACCCTTCGGGACAGTCTCCTACGAGCAGTACTTC.

J is TRBJ1-6 and V is TRBV28, with D tentatively TRBD1 (5 bases). V lost 7 bases, J lost 1 base, and 23 bases lay in between. The CDR3 loop spans 19 amino acids. Germline values: CDR1 MDHEN, CDR2 SYDVKM. CDR3 sequence reads: CASNLVRGVPKSYNSPLHF. The DNA for the CDR3 is TGTGCCAGCAATCTCGTAAGGGGAGTCCCAAAATCCTATAATTCACCCCTCCACTTT.

The chain links TRBV9 to TRBJ2-4; tentatively, D is TRBD1 (6 bases). Germline V CDR1 and CDR2: SGDLS, YYNGEE. Trimming stripped 4 bases from V and 15 bases from J, with 20 bases between. This CDR3 spans 13 amino acids. The CDR3 region is CASSPNRDTSPYF. In DNA, the CDR3 is TGTGCCAGCAGCCCAAACCGGGACACTTCACCGTACTTC.

About this clone itself: Germline and junction disagree at one end, which may indicate a read error. The chain is built from TRBV28 and TRBJ2-7; D unresolved. Germline V gene sequence: CDR1 MDHEN, CDR2 SYDVKM. The CDR3 runs 13 residues. The CDR3, as DNA: TGTGCCAGCAGTTTAGGGCCCTCCAACGAGCAGTACTTC. This encodes CASSLGPSNEQYF.

J is TRBJ2-1 and V is TRBV7-2; 8 bases map to TRBD2. Per germline, CDR1 SGHTA and CDR2 FQGNSA. J lost 1 base, V lost 3 bases, and 5 bases had no gene match. CDR3 length equals 16 residues. The CDR3 reads CASSFRGGRSYNEQFF. Here the CDR3 DNA reads TGTGCCAGCAGCTTTCGGGGGGGCCGGTCCTACAATGAGCAGTTCTTC.

V usage is TRBV28 and J usage is TRBJ2-1, with D possibly being TRBD1 or TRBD2 (5 bases each). The germline V gene has CDR1 MDHEN and CDR2 SYDVKM. V was pared by 3 bases and J by 4 bases, with 25 bases between. CDR3 length: 19 amino acids. The DNA for the CDR3 is TGTGCCAGCAGTTTTAGCCGGGACGTTTATCTCCTGTATTACAATGAGCAGTTCTTC. The encoded protein is CASSFSRDVYLLYYNEQFF.

This clone was observed a handful of times. The chain is built from TRBV5-4 and TRBJ1-1; D gene unclear. CDR1 is SGHNT and CDR2 is YYREEE in the germline V gene (reference sequence). Trimming pared 7 bases from V and 6 bases from J, leaving 22 bases between. The CDR3 is made up of 15 amino acids. The CDR3 bases are TGTGCCAGCGGCCGCGATCGGGGAGGTGGAGCTGAAGCTTTCTTT. It specifies CASGRDRGGGAEAFF.

The CDR3 DNA reads as TGTGCCAGCAGCTCTTTTGAGAGCGCTTTATACAATGAGCAGTTCTTC. It codes for CASSSFESALYNEQFF. The chain is built from TRBV11-1 and TRBJ2-1, with D hard to call. V lost 4 bases and J 4 bases, leaving 17 bases between the germline ends. The CDR3 runs to 16 residues. Germline V gene data show CDR1 as SGHAT and CDR2 as FQDESV (reference sequence).

V gene TRBV19 combines with J gene TRBJ1-2, with D perhaps matching TRBD1 (5 bases). The CDR3 totals 16 residues. V shed 3 bases and J shed 3 bases, with 17 bases lying between them. The germline gives CDR1 LNHDA, CDR2 SQIVND (reference sequence). The CDR3 region is CASSIGWTGTHYGYTF. The CDR3 DNA reads as TGTGCCAGTAGTATCGGGTGGACCGGGACGCACTATGGCTACACCTTC.

The chain joins TRBV30 to TRBJ1-5, with a weak D call TRBD1 (6 bases). This CDR3 comprises 11 residues. Per germline, CDR1 GTSNPN and CDR2 SVGIG (reference sequence). The ends were cut back, 3 bases at V and 11 bases at J, with 11 bases in the middle. The DNA of the CDR3 is TGTGCCTGGAGCGACGAGGGGGCCCAGCATTTT. Encoded protein: CAWSDEGAQHF.

The chain couples TRBV23-1 to TRBJ2-1; 11 bases fit TRBD2. TRBV23-1 carries the ORF label, with uncertain function. The CDR3 has 19 amino acids. V lost 1 base, J lost 7 bases, and 15 bases stayed unmatched. CDR3 coding DNA: TGCGCCAGCAGTCAATTCTCCGGGACAGCGACTAGCGGGGTGAATGAGCAGTTCTTC. Translated, it gives CASSQFSGTATSGVNEQFF.

The chain combines TRBV19 with TRBJ1-6; no clear D. Trimming removed 1 base from V and 5 bases from J, with 9 bases in between. The CDR3 is made up of 15 amino acids. Germline assignment: CDR1 LNHDA and CDR2 SQIVND (reference sequence). The chain's CDR3 is CASSIGRINNSPLHF. DNA for the CDR3: TGTGCCAGTAGTATAGGGCGAATCAATAATTCACCCCTCCACTTT.

This clone was found once. The chain uses TRBV3-1 (or the pseudogene TRBV3-2) and TRBJ2-1, with TRBD2 as a possible D gene (5 bases). The CDR3 is 17 amino acids. Germline CDR1 reads LGHDT; CDR2 reads YNNKEL (reference sequence). The V end was cut by 1 base, the J end by 0 bases, with 13 bases between. The CDR3 nucleotides are TGTGCCAGCAGCCAAGTTGAAGAGGGTAGCTCCTACAATGAGCAGTTCTTC. It yields the protein CASSQVEEGSSYNEQFF.

V and J are TRBV6-1 and TRBJ1-3; D perhaps matches TRBD1 (5 bases). With 1 base removed from V and 3 bases from J, the gap between germline ends came to 13 bases. Looked up from germline, CDR1 is MNHNS and CDR2 is SASEGT. This CDR3 contains 16 residues. CDR3 bases: TGTGCCAGCAGTGAAGTCGGGGCAGGCAGTGGAAACACCATATATTTT. This gives the protein CASSEVGAGSGNTIYF.

In its sample, this clone was seen a few times. This CDR3 reads CASGSPTSALVSDTQYF. DNA for the CDR3: TGTGCTAGTGGATCCCCTACTAGCGCCCTGGTGTCAGATACGCAGTATTTT. The chain combines TRBV12-5 with TRBJ2-3; TRBD2 matches 7 bases. Germline CDR1 is LGHNT and CDR2 is FRNRAP. J was trimmed by 4 bases and V by 6 bases; bases with no gene match: 16. This CDR3 spans 17 amino acids.

V usage is TRBV28 and J usage is TRBJ1-2; D is undetermined. The V end lost 4 bases, the J end lost 8 bases, and 14 bases lay between the germline ends. CDR1 and CDR2 (germline): MDHEN, SYDVKM. This CDR3 has 13 residues. The CDR3 here is CASSSPTLLGYTF. CDR3 nucleotide sequence: TGTGCCAGCAGTTCACCGACCTTACTGGGCTACACCTTC.

The J gene is TRBJ2-2, the V gene TRBV25-1; the D gene is possibly TRBD1 (8 bases). The V end lost 5 bases, the J end lost 4 bases, and 14 bases lay between the germline ends. This CDR3 has 15 residues. Germline values: CDR1 MGHDK, CDR2 SYGVNS. The CDR3 bases are TGTGCCAGCAGTCCGGACAGGGAGGGCACCGGGGAGCTGTTTTTT. Its protein is CASSPDREGTGELFF.

The chain uses TRBV2 and TRBJ1-5, with D uncertain. Looked up from germline, CDR1 is SNHLY and CDR2 is FYNNEI. The CDR3 length is 14 residues. Trimming removed 7 bases at V and 4 bases at J, with 14 bases between. The CDR3 loop reads CASNGRRENQPQHF. Written as DNA, the CDR3 is TGTGCCAGCAACGGAAGGAGAGAAAATCAGCCCCAGCATTTT.

This chain uses TRBV10-3 with TRBJ2-6; D is unresolved. CDR1 is ENHRY and CDR2 is SYGVKD in the germline V gene. The CDR3 consists of 13 residues. V lost 2 bases to trimming and J lost 3 bases, with 2 bases between them. The CDR3 is CAISEIGANVLTF. CDR3 nucleotide sequence: TGTGCCATCAGTGAGATTGGGGCCAACGTCCTGACTTTC.

The V gene is TRBV29-1, the J gene TRBJ2-7; 8 bases fit TRBD1. The germline V gene has CDR1 SQVTM and CDR2 ANQGSEA. CDR3 length: 14 residues. After removal of 5 bases from V and 6 bases from J, the junction contained 12 bases not matched to a gene. CDR3 protein: CSVYTGGKKLEQYF. The DNA for the CDR3 is TGCAGCGTTTATACAGGGGGGAAGAAACTCGAGCAGTACTTC.

The rearrangement links TRBV20-1 to TRBJ2-1; 11 nucleotides agree with TRBD2. The CDR3 runs to 14 residues. CDR1 and CDR2 from the germline V gene are DFQATT and SNEGSKA (reference sequence). The trim removed 3 bases at V and 8 bases at J, leaving 6 bases unmatched. Written as DNA, the CDR3 is TGCAGTGCTAGTAGACTAGCGGGGATATATGAGCAGTTCTTC. Its protein is CSASRLAGIYEQFF.